This TCR beta chain was sequenced for a study of shared clonotypes between healthy human individuals. On the study more broadly: Each donor had three CD4 naive, three CD4 memory, two CD8 naive and one CD8 memory plate.

Sequencing used immunoSEQ multiplex PCR; TCRdb keeps in-frame clones, though not all of them. The sample has about 2 million clones, roughly 94% seen once. V was shortened by 2 bases and J by 3 bases, with 5 bases between the two germline ends. The CDR3 is made up of 13 amino acids. Germline V gives CDR1 MNHEY, CDR2 SMNVEV (reference sequence). Input material: naive CD4+ T cells sorted from blood. Subset here: CD45RA+ positively selected. This chain links TRBV27 with TRBJ1-5; no clear D. The sequence was collected from a man between 18 and 35 years old in good health. CDR3: CASSLADNQPQHF. DNA of the CDR3: TGTGCCAGCAGTTTAGCGGACAATCAGCCCCAGCATTTT.